The 24 T cell receptor beta chains listed next were all sequenced from one sample in a study of cytomegalovirus exposure and HLA in healthy donors. The PCR made use of 60 Vbeta and 13 Jbeta primers. Assay used: immunoSEQ multiplex PCR; TCRdb lists only in-frame clones, some missing. Of some 150,000 clones listed, roughly 74% are singletons. Input material: PBMCs. These receptors came from a man aged 18 to 30 in good health and CMV-seronegative.

This clone occurred once. The chain recombines TRBV6-5 with TRBJ2-1, with 7 nucleotides matching TRBD1. The V segment lost 7 bases and the J segment 4 bases; nucleotides outside the gene matches: 1. CDR1 is MNHEY and CDR2 is SVGAGI in the germline V gene. This CDR3 has 12 residues. CDR3 nucleotide sequence: TGTGCCAGCACGACAGGGTACAATGAGCAGTTCTTC. Amino acids: CASTTGYNEQFF.

The genes are TRBV19 and TRBJ1-2; 12 positions agree with TRBD1. Trimming at V came to 1 base and at J to 8 bases, leaving 5 bases not matched to a gene. CDR3 size: 15 residues. Germline V gene data show CDR1 as LNHDA and CDR2 as SQIVND (reference sequence). CDR3 DNA: TGTGCCAGTAGTATAGGGGACAGGGGGCATGGAGGCTACACCTTC. The encoded protein is CASSIGDRGHGGYTF. Looking up the rest from reference TRBV19 and TRBJ1-2 gives the full variable domain: DGGITQSPKYLFRKEGQNVTLSCEQNLNHDAMYWYRQDPGQGLRLIYYSQIVNDFQKGDIAEGYSVSREKKESFPLTVTSAQKNPTAFYLCASSIGDRGHGGYTFGSGTRLTVV.

The chain recombines TRBV7-2 with TRBJ2-5, with D possibly matching TRBD1 (5 bases). Germline V gives CDR1 SGHTA, CDR2 FQGNSA. This CDR3 spans 16 amino acids. The V and J ends lost 0 bases and 2 bases respectively, with 13 bases between them. CDR3 sequence (DNA): TGTGCCAGCAGCTTAGCCCGGCTGACAGTGCAAGAGACCCAGTACTTC. This translates into CASSLARLTVQETQYF.

The CDR3 sequence: CASSQLEQGKDTEAFF. CDR3 coding DNA: TGCGCCAGCAGCCAATTAGAACAGGGGAAGGACACTGAAGCTTTCTTT. The chain links TRBV4-1 to TRBJ1-1, with 7 bases identical to TRBD1. The CDR3 covers 16 residues. Germline assignment: CDR1 MGHRA and CDR2 YSYEKL. The junction had 9 bases not matched to a gene; V was cut back by 2 bases and J by 3 bases.

This chain links TRBV27 with TRBJ1-2; D may be TRBD1 (5 bases). The CDR3 is made up of 14 amino acids. Germline loops: CDR1 MNHEY, CDR2 SMNVEV (reference sequence). V lost 3 bases and J 4 bases, leaving 12 bases between the germline ends. CDR3 sequence: CASSFWGVSYGYTF. The CDR3 DNA reads as TGTGCCAGCAGTTTTTGGGGGGTCAGCTATGGCTACACCTTC.

The J gene is TRBJ2-1, the V gene TRBV5-4; weak D call: TRBD2 (5 bases). Germline V gene sequence: CDR1 SGHNT, CDR2 YYREEE (reference sequence). There are 12 residues in the CDR3. Trimming stripped 1 base from V and 7 bases from J, with 6 bases between. The CDR3, as DNA: TGTGCCAGCAGCTTGAGGGAGAATGAGCAGTTCTTC. Translated: CASSLRENEQFF. Together with reference TRBV5-4 and TRBJ2-1, the CDR3 gives the full variable domain: ETGVTQSPTHLIKTRGQQVTLRCSSQSGHNTVSWYQQALGQGPQFIFQYYREEENGRGNFPPRFSGLQFPNYSSELNVNALELDDSALYLCASSLRENEQFFGPGTRLTVL.

The CDR3 loop is CASIRQDYNEQFF. CDR3 bases: TGTGCCAGTATCCGGCAGGACTACAATGAGCAGTTCTTC. V is TRBV19 and J is TRBJ2-1; D call uncertain. The CDR3 covers 13 residues. The germline V gene has CDR1 LNHDA and CDR2 SQIVND (reference sequence). V was trimmed by 7 bases and J by 3 bases, leaving 10 bases between them.

The rearrangement joins TRBV5-1 to TRBJ2-1; TRBD1 agrees at 8 bases. The length of the CDR3 is 16 residues. J lost 1 base, V lost 0 bases, and 3 bases had no gene match. CDR1 and CDR2 (germline): SGHRS, YFSETQ. CDR3 sequence reads: CASSLGRGHSYNEQFF. CDR3 nucleotide sequence: TGCGCCAGCAGCTTGGGCAGGGGGCATTCCTACAATGAGCAGTTCTTC.

This chain joins TRBV18 and TRBJ1-2, with D unclear. CDR1 and CDR2 from the germline V gene are KGHSH and LQKENI. Trimming cost V 3 bases and J 7 bases, with 15 bases left between them. The CDR3 totals 14 residues. The DNA of the CDR3 is TGTGCCAGCTCACCGGCTTCTGGAGTCTCTGGCTACACCTTC. The encoded protein is CASSPASGVSGYTF. Drawing the rest from reference TRBV18 and TRBJ1-2, the complete variable domain is NAGVMQNPRHLVRRRGQEARLRCSPMKGHSHVYWYRQLPEEGLKFMVYLQKENIIDESGMPKERFSAEFPKEGPSILRIQQVVRGDSAAYFCASSPASGVSGYTFGSGTRLTVV.

The chain recombines TRBV6-5 with TRBJ1-6; the match to TRBD1 covers 7 bases. The V gene end was trimmed by 5 bases and the J gene end by 7 bases; junction bases not matched to a gene: 8. This CDR3 is built from 15 residues. Germline V gene lookup returns CDR1 MNHEY and CDR2 SVGAGI. Written as DNA, the CDR3 is TGTGCCAGCAGTCGGGGGGGGACAGCGAATTCACCCCTCCACTTT. Residues: CASSRGGTANSPLHF.

The chain is built from TRBV5-1 and TRBJ1-2; 8 positions agree with TRBD1. Per germline, CDR1 SGHRS and CDR2 YFSETQ. The CDR3 has 15 amino acids. V was clipped by 1 base and J by 3 bases; unmatched bases: 5. In DNA form, the CDR3 reads TGCGCCAGCAGCTTGTTCACAGGGGGTGACTATGGCTACACCTTC. Protein product: CASSLFTGGDYGYTF.

The chain combines TRBV9 with TRBJ1-6; 8 nucleotides line up with TRBD1. The CDR3 is 15 amino acids. V lost 4 bases, J lost 9 bases, and 9 bases stayed unmatched. Germline V gives CDR1 SGDLS, CDR2 YYNGEE. As DNA, the CDR3 is TGTGCCAGCAGCCCCCTCGGACAGGGAGGTTCACCCCTCCACTTT. It specifies CASSPLGQGGSPLHF.

The V and J genes are TRBV5-8 and TRBJ2-5; 8 bases map to TRBD1. From germline, CDR1 is SGHTS and CDR2 YDEGEE. Trimming at V came to 2 bases and at J to 8 bases, leaving 8 bases not matched to a gene. The CDR3 covers 14 residues. CDR3 DNA sequence: TGTGCCAGCAGCTTTCAGGGGGCAGCGAACACCCAGTACTTC. Its translation is CASSFQGAANTQYF.

The rearrangement uses TRBV5-1 and TRBJ2-1, with D uncertain. Trimming cost V 5 bases and J 8 bases, with 8 bases left between them. The CDR3 contains 11 residues. In germline, CDR1 is SGHRS, CDR2 YFSETQ. The CDR3 reads CASRGLDEQFF. The CDR3 DNA reads as TGCGCCAGCAGGGGCCTGGATGAGCAGTTCTTC.

The chain links TRBV7-3 to TRBJ2-1; 9 nucleotides match TRBD2. The CDR3 is made up of 16 amino acids. Germline V gives CDR1 SGHTA, CDR2 FQGTGA. V was clipped by 0 bases and J by 10 bases; unmatched bases: 10. CDR3 sequence (DNA): TGTGCCAGCAGCTTAACTCCGAGCGGTCTAGCGGGAGAGCAGTTCTTC. Amino acids: CASSLTPSGLAGEQFF.

J is TRBJ1-1 and V is TRBV19; 8 nucleotides line up with TRBD1. The germline V gene has CDR1 LNHDA and CDR2 SQIVND (reference sequence). The CDR3 has 16 residues. The J segment lost 5 bases and the V segment lost 3 bases, leaving 11 bases of the junction unmatched. The CDR3 DNA follows: TGTGCCAGTAGTATCTTACTCAGGGGGCGGCGGACTGAAGCTTTCTTT. Its protein product is CASSILLRGRRTEAFF.

The rearrangement joins TRBV7-2 to TRBJ2-3; 8 positions match TRBD2. CDR1 is SGHTA, CDR2 FQGNSA, per germline. J lost 4 bases, V lost 5 bases, and 5 bases had no gene match. CDR3 length: 14 residues. CDR3 in DNA: TGTGCCAGCAGCGAGCGGGGGCGCCCAGATACGCAGTATTTT. Encoded protein: CASSERGRPDTQYF.

The genes are TRBV4-3 and TRBJ1-1; maybe TRBD1 (6 bases). This CDR3 contains 15 residues. The germline V gene encodes CDR1 LGHNA and CDR2 YSLEER. V was trimmed by 1 base and J by 1 base, leaving 10 bases between them. The CDR3 DNA sequence: TGCGCCAGCAGCCAAGCCAACAGGGCGAACACTGAAGCTTTCTTT. This gives the protein CASSQANRANTEAFF.

The V call is TRBV30, the J call TRBJ2-7; D may be TRBD2 (6 bases). The CDR3 loop spans 16 amino acids. The germline gives CDR1 GTSNPN, CDR2 SVGIG (reference sequence). The V end was cut by 3 bases, the J end by 3 bases, with 21 bases between. CDR3 DNA sequence: TGTGCCTGGAGAGCAACCGCCGGGACTTCGAGCTACGAGCAGTACTTC. Its protein is CAWRATAGTSSYEQYF. Supplemented by reference TRBV30 and TRBJ2-7, the full variable domain reads SQTIHQWPATLVQPVGSPLSLECTVEGTSNPNLYWYRQAAGRGLQLLFYSVGIGQISSEVPQNLSASRPQDRQFILSSKKLLLSDSGFYLCAWRATAGTSSYEQYFGPGTRLTVT.

V gene TRBV5-1 combines with J gene TRBJ1-4; 8 nucleotides align to TRBD1. CDR3 length equals 18 residues. V gave up 0 bases and J gave up 8 bases; unmatched junction bases: 15. Germline V CDR1 and CDR2: SGHRS, YFSETQ. CDR3 in amino acids: CASSLGQGTNKGGEKLFF. CDR3 nucleotides: TGCGCCAGCAGCTTGGGACAGGGGACCAACAAGGGTGGGGAAAAACTGTTTTTT.

CDR3 bases: TGTGCCAGCAGCGATTCCCGGACAGGGGGGAACACTGAAGCTTTCTTT. Encoded protein: CASSDSRTGGNTEAFF. This chain joins TRBV6-6 and TRBJ1-1; 10 positions match TRBD1. Losses at the gene ends were 6 bases for V and 1 base for J; bases not matched to a gene: 8. Germline CDR1 reads MNHNY; CDR2 reads SVGAGI (reference sequence). This CDR3 is built from 16 residues.

CDR3 region: CASQGTSGAYEQYV. The CDR3 DNA follows: TGTGCCAGCCAAGGGACTAGCGGCGCCTACGAGCAGTACGTC. The rearrangement links TRBV6-1 to TRBJ2-7; TRBD2 matches at 11 bases. CDR3 length: 14 amino acids. V gave up 8 bases and J gave up 2 bases; unmatched junction bases: 5. Germline V gene sequence: CDR1 MNHNS, CDR2 SASEGT.

V gene TRBV6-1 combines with J gene TRBJ2-5; D not certain. Germline V gene data show CDR1 as MNHNS and CDR2 as SASEGT. Trimming pared 4 bases from V and 2 bases from J, leaving 23 bases between. This CDR3 is built from 18 residues. CDR3 amino acids: CASSGRRSDTRKQETQYF. Here the CDR3 DNA reads TGTGCCAGCAGTGGCCGGCGGTCCGATACACGGAAACAAGAGACCCAGTACTTC.

This sequence joins TRBV28 and TRBJ2-7, with D perhaps TRBD2 (7 bases). Trimming removed 3 bases at V and 4 bases at J, with 16 bases between. This CDR3 is 15 amino acids long. CDR1 and CDR2 (germline): MDHEN, SYDVKM. The CDR3 sequence: CASSFWGGDSYEQYV. The CDR3 nucleotides read TGTGCCAGCAGTTTTTGGGGGGGCGATTCATACGAGCAGTACGTC.